Below, 13 T cell receptor beta chains from the same sample are listed, as sequenced in a study of blood T cell repertoires in COVID-19 (dated by TCRdb to about 2020). The library relied on the immunoSEQ multiplex PCR assay. Not all clones reach the TCRdb copy of this immuneACCESS table, which keeps in-frame sequences only. Checked studies attribute under half of the gap to unresolved V genes and leave the rest unexplained. The sample table lists a few hundred thousand clones, 80% to 90% of them with a count of one. The ten largest clones capture 1.3% of the sample. The sequenced material came from PBMCs or T cells enriched from blood (not recorded which). Source of these receptors: a man under 40 who had recovered from COVID-19.

The V call is TRBV29-1, the J call TRBJ1-2; TRBD1 agrees at 7 bases. Germline CDR1 and CDR2: SQVTM and ANQGSEA. There are 12 residues in the CDR3. V dropped 5 bases and J dropped 7; count of bases not matched to a gene: 7. The CDR3 loop reads CSVRRTGIGYTF. CDR3 in DNA: TGCAGCGTTAGAAGGACAGGAATTGGCTACACCTTC.

The J gene is TRBJ1-5, the V gene TRBV12-3 or TRBV12-4, with no clear D. This CDR3 region has 12 residues. V lost 10 bases, J lost 5 bases, and 12 bases lay in between. CDR3 nucleotides: TGTGCCACGACGGTGGGCCATCAGCCCCAGCATTTT. Amino acids: CATTVGHQPQHF.

V and J are TRBV4-1 and TRBJ1-1; TRBD1 might be the D (6 bases). The V and J ends lost 2 bases and 5 bases respectively, with 12 bases between them. This CDR3 contains 14 residues. From germline, CDR1 is MGHRA and CDR2 YSYEKL. The CDR3 protein is CASSQPGTITEAFF. CDR3 bases: TGCGCCAGCAGCCAACCCGGGACAATAACTGAAGCTTTCTTT.

This chain joins TRBV11-2 and TRBJ1-3; no reliable D call. CDR3 length: 15 residues. With 5 bases removed from V and 0 bases from J, the gap between germline ends came to 11 bases. CDR1 and CDR2 (germline): SGHAT, FQNNGV. The CDR3 coding sequence is TGTGCCAGCAGCAAGTTGTATAGCTCTGGAAACACCATATATTTT. Translation: CASSKLYSSGNTIYF.

Only a few counts were recorded for this clone. V usage is TRBV4-2 and J usage is TRBJ2-2, with 16 bases identical to TRBD2. Germline V gene lookup returns CDR1 LGHNA and CDR2 YNFKEQ. The CDR3 loop spans 20 amino acids. Losses at the gene ends were 3 bases for V and 2 bases for J; bases not matched to a gene: 9. CDR3 sequence reads: CASSQGTSGGAMGNTGELFF. The CDR3 bases are TGTGCCAGCAGCCAGGGGACTAGCGGGGGGGCCATGGGTAACACCGGGGAGCTGTTTTTT.

A single count supports this clone. This CDR3 is CASSLQGLQPQHF. CDR3 nucleotides: TGTGCCAGCAGTTTGCAGGGCCTCCAGCCCCAGCATTTT. This sequence joins TRBV12-3 or TRBV12-4 and TRBJ1-5; D perhaps matches TRBD1 (5 bases). This CDR3 spans 13 amino acids. Trimming stripped 3 bases from V and 7 bases from J, with 10 bases between.

CDR3 nucleotide sequence: TGTGCCAGCACTCAGACGGGTGGCTCCTACGAGCAGTACTTC. This gives the protein CASTQTGGSYEQYF. The V and J genes are TRBV25-1 and TRBJ2-7; D not certain. The CDR3 extends over 14 amino acids. The germline gives CDR1 MGHDK, CDR2 SYGVNS. V lost 7 bases and J 0 bases, leaving 13 bases between the germline ends.

The chain carries TRBV7-2 and TRBJ1-3; perhaps TRBD1 as D (5 bases). CDR3 length: 16 residues. CDR1 is SGHTA and CDR2 is FQGNSA in the germline V gene. V shed 0 bases and J shed 2 bases, with 11 bases lying between them. CDR3 sequence: CASSLAVLTAGNTIYF. The CDR3 DNA reads as TGTGCCAGCAGCTTAGCTGTTCTGACAGCTGGAAACACCATATATTTT. The variable domain in full, with the rest retrieved from reference TRBV7-2 and TRBJ1-3, is GAGVSQSPSNKVTEKGKDVELRCDPISGHTALYWYRQSLGQGLEFLIYFQGNSAPDKSGLPSDRFSAERTGGSVSTLTIQRTQQEDSAVYLCASSLAVLTAGNTIYFGEGSWLTVV.

The chain links TRBV14 to TRBJ1-6; 9 bases match TRBD1. V gave up 4 bases and J gave up 5 bases; unmatched junction bases: 9. There are 17 residues in the CDR3. The germline gives CDR1 SGHDN, CDR2 FVKESK. The CDR3 is CASSRRTGALNNSPLHF. The CDR3 nucleotides are TGTGCCAGCAGCCGACGGACAGGGGCCCTAAATAATTCACCCCTCCACTTT.

This clone was seen once. The V gene is TRBV7-8, the J gene TRBJ2-2, with 7 bases matching TRBD1. The CDR3 has 17 amino acids. The germline CDR1 and CDR2 sequences are SGHVS and FQNEAQ. V trimming: 3 bases; J trimming: 3 bases; junction bases outside the gene matches: 10. The CDR3 is CASSFRDRYPDTGELFF. The CDR3 coding sequence is TGTGCCAGCAGCTTTAGGGACAGATACCCGGACACCGGGGAGCTGTTTTTT.

This clone appeared a few times. The V call is TRBV30, the J call TRBJ1-1; D perhaps matches TRBD1 (5 bases). The CDR3 spans 12 residues. Trimming shortened V by 5 bases and J by 1 base, and 8 bases separated the two germline ends. Germline V lookup: CDR1 GTSNPN, CDR2 SVGIG (reference sequence). Written as DNA, the CDR3 is TGTGCCTGGGGACATCCGAACACTGAAGCTTTCTTT. This gives the protein CAWGHPNTEAFF.

The rearrangement uses TRBV13 and TRBJ2-7; D is perhaps TRBD1 (6 bases). V lost 3 bases to trimming and J lost 3 bases, with 12 bases between them. Germline-derived CDR1 and CDR2 are PRHDT and FYEKMQ (reference sequence). The CDR3 runs 14 residues. The CDR3: CASSLRQDDYEQYF. The CDR3, as DNA: TGTGCCAGCAGCTTGCGACAGGATGACTACGAGCAGTACTTC.

This clone was found a few times. The CDR3 spells CSARKITEAFF. The DNA of the CDR3 is TGCAGTGCTAGAAAAATAACTGAAGCTTTCTTT. The chain is built from TRBV20-1 and TRBJ1-1, with unresolved D. CDR1 is DFQATT and CDR2 is SNEGSKA in the germline V gene (reference sequence). CDR3 length: 11 residues. V was cut by 2 bases and J by 5 bases, with 6 bases left in between.